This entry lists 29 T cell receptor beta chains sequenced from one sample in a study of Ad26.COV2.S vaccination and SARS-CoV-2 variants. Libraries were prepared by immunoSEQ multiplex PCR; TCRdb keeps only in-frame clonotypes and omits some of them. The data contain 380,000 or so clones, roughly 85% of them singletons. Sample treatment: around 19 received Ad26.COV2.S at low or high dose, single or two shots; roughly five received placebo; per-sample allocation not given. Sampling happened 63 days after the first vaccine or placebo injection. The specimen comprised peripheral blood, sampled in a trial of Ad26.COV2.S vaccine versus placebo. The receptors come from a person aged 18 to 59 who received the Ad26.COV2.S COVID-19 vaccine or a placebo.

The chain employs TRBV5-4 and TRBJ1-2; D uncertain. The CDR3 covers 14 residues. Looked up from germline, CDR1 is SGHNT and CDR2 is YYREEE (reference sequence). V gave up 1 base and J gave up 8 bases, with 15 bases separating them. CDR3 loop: CASSLRVLGGGYTF. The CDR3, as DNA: TGTGCCAGCAGCTTGAGGGTCTTAGGAGGAGGCTACACCTTC.

The CDR3, as DNA: TGTGCCAGCAGTTACTCGGAGGGTGGGCCCCAGCATTTT. Its translation: CASSYSEGGPQHF. The chain joins TRBV6-5 to TRBJ1-5; D is unclear. Germline V gives CDR1 MNHEY, CDR2 SVGAGI. Trimming stripped 0 bases from V and 9 bases from J, with 9 bases between. CDR3 length: 13 residues.

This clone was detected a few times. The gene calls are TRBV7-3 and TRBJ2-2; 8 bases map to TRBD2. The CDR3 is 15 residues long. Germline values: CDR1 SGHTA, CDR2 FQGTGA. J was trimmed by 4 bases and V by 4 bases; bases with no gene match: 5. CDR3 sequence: CASSSNGLATGELFF. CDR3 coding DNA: TGTGCCAGCAGCTCAAACGGACTAGCCACCGGGGAGCTGTTTTTT.

This CDR3 is CASSLVSESYNEQFF. The CDR3 region has the DNA TGTGCCAGCAGCTTAGTGTCTGAATCCTACAATGAGCAGTTCTTC. This chain uses TRBV7-2 with TRBJ2-1, with no clear D. Germline loops: CDR1 SGHTA, CDR2 FQGNSA. Trimming took off 1 base at V and 1 base at J, with 8 bases between the two ends. This CDR3 comprises 15 residues.

For the CDR3, the DNA is TGTGCCAGCGCCGTGGCGGGCTTCTATGGCTACACCTTC. It yields the protein CASAVAGFYGYTF. J is TRBJ1-2 and V is TRBV6-5, with D unresolved. The CDR3 totals 13 residues. Looked up from germline, CDR1 is MNHEY and CDR2 is SVGAGI. Trimming pared 8 bases from V and 4 bases from J, leaving 14 bases between.

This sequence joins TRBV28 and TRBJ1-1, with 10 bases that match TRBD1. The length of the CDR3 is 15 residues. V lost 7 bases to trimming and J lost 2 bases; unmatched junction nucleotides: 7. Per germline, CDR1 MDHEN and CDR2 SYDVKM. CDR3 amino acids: CASTRQGAPNTEAFF. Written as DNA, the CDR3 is TGTGCCAGCACTCGACAGGGGGCACCAAACACTGAAGCTTTCTTT.

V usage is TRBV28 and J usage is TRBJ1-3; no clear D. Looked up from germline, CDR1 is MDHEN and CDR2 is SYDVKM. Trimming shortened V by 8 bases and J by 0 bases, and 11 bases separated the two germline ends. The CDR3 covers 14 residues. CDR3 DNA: TGTGCCAGCTCACGCGTTGGCTCTGGAAACACCATATATTTT. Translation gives CASSRVGSGNTIYF.

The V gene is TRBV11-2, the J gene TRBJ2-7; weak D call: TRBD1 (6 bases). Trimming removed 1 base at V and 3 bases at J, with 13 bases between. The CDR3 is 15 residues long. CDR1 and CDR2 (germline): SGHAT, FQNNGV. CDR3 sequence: CASSLGSGHLYEQYF. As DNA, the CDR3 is TGTGCCAGCAGCTTAGGATCGGGACACCTCTACGAGCAGTACTTC.

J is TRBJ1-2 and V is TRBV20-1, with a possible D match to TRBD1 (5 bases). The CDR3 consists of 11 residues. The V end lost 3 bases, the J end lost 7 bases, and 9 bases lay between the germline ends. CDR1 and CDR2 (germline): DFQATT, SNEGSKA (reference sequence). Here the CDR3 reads CSASSGAGYTF. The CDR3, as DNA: TGCAGTGCTAGCTCCGGGGCTGGCTACACCTTC.

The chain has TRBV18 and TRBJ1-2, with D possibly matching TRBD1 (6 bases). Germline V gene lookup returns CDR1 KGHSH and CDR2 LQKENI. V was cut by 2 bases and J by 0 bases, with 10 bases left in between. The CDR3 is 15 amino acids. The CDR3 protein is CASSPRTDSNYGYTF. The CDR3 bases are TGTGCCAGCTCACCAAGGACAGATTCTAACTATGGCTACACCTTC.

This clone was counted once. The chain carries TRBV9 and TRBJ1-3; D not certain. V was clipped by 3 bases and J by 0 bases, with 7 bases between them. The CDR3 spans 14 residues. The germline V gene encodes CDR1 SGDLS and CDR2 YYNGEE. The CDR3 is CASSDGNSGNTIYF. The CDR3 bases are TGTGCCAGCAGCGACGGGAACTCTGGAAACACCATATATTTT.

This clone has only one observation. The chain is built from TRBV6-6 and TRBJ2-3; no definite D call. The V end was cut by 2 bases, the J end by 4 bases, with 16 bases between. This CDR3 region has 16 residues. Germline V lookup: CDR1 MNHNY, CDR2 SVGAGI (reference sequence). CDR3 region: CASSYGYKSPADTQYF. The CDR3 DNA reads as TGTGCCAGCAGTTACGGCTACAAGTCCCCCGCAGATACGCAGTATTTT.

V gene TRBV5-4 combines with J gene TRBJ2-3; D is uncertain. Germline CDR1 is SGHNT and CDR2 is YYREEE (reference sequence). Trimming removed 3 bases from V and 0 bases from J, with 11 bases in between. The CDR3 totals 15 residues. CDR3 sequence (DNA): TGTGCCAGCAGCTCCGCGCTAACTAGCACAGATACGCAGTATTTT. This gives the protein CASSSALTSTDTQYF.

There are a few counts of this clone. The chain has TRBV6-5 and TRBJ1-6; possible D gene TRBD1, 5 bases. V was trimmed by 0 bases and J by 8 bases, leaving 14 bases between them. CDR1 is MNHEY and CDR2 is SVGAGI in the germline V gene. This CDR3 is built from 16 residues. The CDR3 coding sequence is TGTGCCAGCAGTTACTCGTCCCGGGGACCGGATTCACCCCTCCACTTT. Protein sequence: CASSYSSRGPDSPLHF.

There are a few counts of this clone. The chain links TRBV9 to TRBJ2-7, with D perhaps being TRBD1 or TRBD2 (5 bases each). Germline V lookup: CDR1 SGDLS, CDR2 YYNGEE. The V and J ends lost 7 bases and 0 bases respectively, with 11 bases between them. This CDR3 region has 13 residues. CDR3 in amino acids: CASRGPSSYEQYF. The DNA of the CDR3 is TGTGCCAGCCGGGGACCGAGCTCCTACGAGCAGTACTTC.

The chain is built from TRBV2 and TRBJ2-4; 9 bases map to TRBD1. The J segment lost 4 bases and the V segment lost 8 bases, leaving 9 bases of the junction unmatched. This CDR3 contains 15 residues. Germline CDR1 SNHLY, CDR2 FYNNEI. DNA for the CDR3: TGTGCCAGCGCACCGTTGGGACAGGGAAAAAACATTCAGTACTTC. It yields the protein CASAPLGQGKNIQYF.

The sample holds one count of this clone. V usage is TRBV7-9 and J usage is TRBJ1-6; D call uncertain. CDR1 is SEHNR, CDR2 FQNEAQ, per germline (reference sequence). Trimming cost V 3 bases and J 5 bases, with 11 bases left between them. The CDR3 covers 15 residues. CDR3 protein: CASSFNGLNNSPLHF. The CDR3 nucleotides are TGTGCCAGCAGCTTTAATGGGCTAAATAATTCACCCCTCCACTTT.

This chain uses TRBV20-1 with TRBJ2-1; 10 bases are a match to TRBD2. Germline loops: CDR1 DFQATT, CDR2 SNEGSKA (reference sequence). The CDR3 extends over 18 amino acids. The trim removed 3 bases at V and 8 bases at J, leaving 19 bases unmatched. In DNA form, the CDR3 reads TGCAGTGCTAGTTTACCAGGGACTAGCGCGGGGTGGGGACATGAGCAGTTCTTC. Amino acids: CSASLPGTSAGWGHEQFF.

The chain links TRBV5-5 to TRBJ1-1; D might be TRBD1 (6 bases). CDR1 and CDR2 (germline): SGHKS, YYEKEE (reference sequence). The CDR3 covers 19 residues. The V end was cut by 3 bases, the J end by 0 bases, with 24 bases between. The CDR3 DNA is TGTGCCAGCAGCTCCGGGAGGACAGCGGGATTCGTTATGAACACTGAAGCTTTCTTT. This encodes CASSSGRTAGFVMNTEAFF.

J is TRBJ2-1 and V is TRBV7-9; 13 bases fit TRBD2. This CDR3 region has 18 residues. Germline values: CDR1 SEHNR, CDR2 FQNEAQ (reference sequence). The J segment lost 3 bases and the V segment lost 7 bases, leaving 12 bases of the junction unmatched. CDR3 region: CASTVVGTSGDYYNEQFF. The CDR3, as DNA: TGTGCCAGCACCGTAGTCGGGACTAGCGGGGATTACTACAATGAGCAGTTCTTC. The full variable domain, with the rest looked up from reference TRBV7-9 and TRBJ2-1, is DTGVSQNPRHKITKRGQNVTFRCDPISEHNRLYWYRQTLGQGPEFLTYFQNEAQLEKSRLLSDRFSAERPKGSFSTLEIQRTEQGDSAMYLCASTVVGTSGDYYNEQFFGPGTRLTVL.

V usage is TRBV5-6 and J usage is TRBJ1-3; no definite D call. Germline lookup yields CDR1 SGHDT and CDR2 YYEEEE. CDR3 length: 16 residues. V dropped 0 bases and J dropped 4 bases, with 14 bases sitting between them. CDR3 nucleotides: TGTGCCAGCAGCTTGGAACAGCTCTCGTCCGGAAACACCATATATTTT. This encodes CASSLEQLSSGNTIYF.

The CDR3 DNA follows: TGTGCCAGCAGCGTAGCGACAAGCTATGGCTACACCTTC. Encoded protein: CASSVATSYGYTF. This chain uses TRBV9 with TRBJ1-2, with D unresolved. The CDR3 is 13 amino acids. CDR1 SGDLS and CDR2 YYNGEE come from the germline V gene. The ends were cut back, 0 bases at V and 4 bases at J, with 7 bases in the middle.

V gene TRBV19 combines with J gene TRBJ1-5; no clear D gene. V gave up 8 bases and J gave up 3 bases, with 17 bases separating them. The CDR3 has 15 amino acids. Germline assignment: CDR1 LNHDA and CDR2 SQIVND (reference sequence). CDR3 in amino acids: CASSSYVGSNQPQHF. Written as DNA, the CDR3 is TGTGCCAGTTCCTCGTATGTGGGGTCCAATCAGCCCCAGCATTTT.

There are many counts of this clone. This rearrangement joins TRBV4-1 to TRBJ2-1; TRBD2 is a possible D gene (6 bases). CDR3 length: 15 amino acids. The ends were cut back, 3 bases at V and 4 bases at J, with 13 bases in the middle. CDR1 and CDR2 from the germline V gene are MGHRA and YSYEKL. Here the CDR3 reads CASSQGQAGYNEQFF. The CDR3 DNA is TGCGCCAGCAGCCAGGGTCAAGCGGGTTACAATGAGCAGTTCTTC.

DNA for the CDR3: TGCGCCAGCAGCTTGGACACCCTGGGGAACACTGAAGCTTTCTTT. It translates to CASSLDTLGNTEAFF. The rearrangement joins TRBV5-1 to TRBJ1-1; D is undetermined. V shed 0 bases and J shed 1 base, with 10 bases lying between them. The CDR3 consists of 15 residues. Germline CDR1 reads SGHRS; CDR2 reads YFSETQ.

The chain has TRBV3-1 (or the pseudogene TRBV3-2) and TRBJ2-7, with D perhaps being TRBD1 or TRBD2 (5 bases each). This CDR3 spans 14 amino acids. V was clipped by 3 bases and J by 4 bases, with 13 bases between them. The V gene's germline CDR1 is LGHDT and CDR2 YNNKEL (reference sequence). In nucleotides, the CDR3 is TGTGCCAGCAGCCATACTAGTGGGGCTTACGAGCAGTACTTC. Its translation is CASSHTSGAYEQYF.

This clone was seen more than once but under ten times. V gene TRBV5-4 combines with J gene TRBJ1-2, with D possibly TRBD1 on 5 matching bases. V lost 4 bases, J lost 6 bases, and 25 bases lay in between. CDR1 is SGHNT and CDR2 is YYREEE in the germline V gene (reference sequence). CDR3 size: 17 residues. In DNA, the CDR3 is TGTGCCAGCAGCCCGATTGCCCGGCAGGGTATCAAGGATGGCTACACCTTC. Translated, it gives CASSPIARQGIKDGYTF.

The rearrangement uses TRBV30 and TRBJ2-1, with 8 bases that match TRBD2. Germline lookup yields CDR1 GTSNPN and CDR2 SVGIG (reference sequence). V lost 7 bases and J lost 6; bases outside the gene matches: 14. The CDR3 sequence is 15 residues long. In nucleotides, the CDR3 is TGTGCCTCCACTAAGAGTGGCGGGAGGAGCAATGAGCAGTTCTTC. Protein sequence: CASTKSGGRSNEQFF.

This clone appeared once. CDR3: CASSTRTGDSSGELFF. As DNA, the CDR3 is TGTGCCAGCAGCACCCGGACAGGGGACTCCTCCGGGGAGCTGTTTTTT. The chain couples TRBV11-2 to TRBJ2-2, with 9 positions matching TRBD1. V dropped 5 bases and J dropped 6; count of bases not matched to a gene: 10. CDR1 is SGHAT and CDR2 is FQNNGV in the germline V gene. The CDR3 loop spans 16 amino acids.